This T cell receptor (beta chain) was sequenced in a study of cytomegalovirus exposure and HLA in healthy donors. This CDR3 region has 15 residues. Germline V CDR1 and CDR2: SGHDT, YYEEEE. With regard to this clone: Its antigen is as yet unknown.

Broader study findings: Rarity characterized most TCR sequences, yet some public TCRs appeared in many donors. In a later analysis, parvovirus B19, influenza, CMV and Epstein-Barr virus appeared linked to several top co-occurrence clusters.

Vbeta (60) and Jbeta (13) primers were used in the PCR. Sequenced by immunoSEQ multiplex PCR; TCRdb stores in-frame clones only, minus some. Of about 150,000 clones in the sample, approximately 80% are singletons; the top ten hold 13%. Though probably carrying unrecorded immune exposures, donors were nominally healthy at sampling. Input material: PBMCs. The TCR sequence derives from a man aged 30 to 45 in good health and CMV-seropositive. The chain joins TRBV5-6 to TRBJ2-5; maybe TRBD1 (6 bases). The closer fit of TRBJ2-7 to the DNA end suggests the J call may be wrong. This CDR3 is CASSLSSGDYHEQYF. CDR3 bases: TGTGCCAGCAGCTTGTCGTCAGGGGATTACCACGAGCAGTACTTC.